One sample yielded the 27 T cell receptor beta chains listed below, sequenced in a study of blood T cell repertoires in COVID-19. Clones were read by immunoSEQ multiplex PCR, and TCRdb kept only the in-frame ones, dropping some. The sample has 160,000 or so clones; approximately 78% are singletons. The sample comprised peripheral blood. These receptors came from a human donor in a cohort sampled during active COVID-19.

The chain carries TRBV4-3 and TRBJ2-7; TRBD2 aligns across 8 bases. Per germline, CDR1 LGHNA and CDR2 YSLEER. The CDR3 length is 15 residues. The ends lost 0 bases at V and 2 bases at J; junction bases unmatched: 3. The CDR3 DNA follows: TGCGCCAGCAGCCAAGAACTAGCGGCTACCTACGAGCAGTACTTC. This translates into CASSQELAATYEQYF.

The chain couples TRBV7-2 to TRBJ2-7, with 9 bases that match TRBD2. Germline lookup yields CDR1 SGHTA and CDR2 FQGNSA. This CDR3 spans 15 amino acids. V dropped 5 bases and J dropped 7; count of bases not matched to a gene: 12. The CDR3 spells CASSILAGRSVEQYF. The CDR3 region has the DNA TGTGCCAGCAGCATCCTAGCGGGGAGGAGTGTGGAGCAGTACTTC.

The chain is built from TRBV9 and TRBJ2-3; 10 bases line up with TRBD2. The CDR3 loop spans 17 amino acids. J gave up 0 bases and V 4 bases, and 8 bases lay outside the gene matches. Germline CDR1 SGDLS, CDR2 YYNGEE. The CDR3 region is CASSPTLAGLSTDTQYF. DNA of the CDR3: TGTGCCAGCAGCCCAACACTAGCGGGGTTGAGCACAGATACGCAGTATTTT. The full variable domain, completed using reference TRBV9 and TRBJ2-3, is DSGVTQTPKHLITATGQRVTLRCSPRSGDLSVYWYQQSLDQGLQFLIQYYNGEERAKGNILERFSAQQFPDLHSELNLSSLELGDSALYFCASSPTLAGLSTDTQYFGPGTRLTVL.

This chain uses TRBV18 with TRBJ2-7; the match to TRBD1 covers 12 bases. CDR1 and CDR2 (germline): KGHSH, LQKENI. V shed 3 bases and J 8 bases; nucleotides not matched to a gene: 5. This CDR3 has 14 amino acids. Here the CDR3 DNA reads TGTGCCAGCTCACCGGGACAGGGGGCACAAAAGCAGTACTTC. Translating it yields CASSPGQGAQKQYF.

The chain combines TRBV18 with TRBJ1-4; TRBD1 is a possible D gene (5 bases). V dropped 3 bases and J dropped 6 bases, with 8 bases sitting between them. The CDR3 has 13 amino acids. Germline V gene data show CDR1 as KGHSH and CDR2 as LQKENI. CDR3 loop: CASSPGGYEKLFF. CDR3 nucleotide sequence: TGTGCCAGCTCACCGGGGGGGTATGAAAAACTGTTTTTT. Full variable domain (remainder filled in from reference TRBV18 and TRBJ1-4): NAGVMQNPRHLVRRRGQEARLRCSPMKGHSHVYWYRQLPEEGLKFMVYLQKENIIDESGMPKERFSAEFPKEGPSILRIQQVVRGDSAAYFCASSPGGYEKLFFGSGTQLSVL.

This clone occurred a few times. The rearrangement links TRBV11-2 to TRBJ2-7; D is perhaps TRBD2 (6 bases). The germline V gene has CDR1 SGHAT and CDR2 FQNNGV. V dropped 8 bases and J dropped 0 bases, with 17 bases sitting between them. The CDR3 loop spans 15 amino acids. The DNA of the CDR3 is TGTGCCAGCGGTGGAGGGCCGAAAAGCTCCTACGAGCAGTACTTC. Encoded protein: CASGGGPKSSYEQYF.

This clone was detected once. V usage is TRBV5-4 and J usage is TRBJ1-2, with D perhaps TRBD1 (6 bases). Germline V gene sequence: CDR1 SGHNT, CDR2 YYREEE (reference sequence). V lost 1 base and J 0 bases, leaving 16 bases between the germline ends. The length of the CDR3 is 17 residues. CDR3 sequence (DNA): TGTGCCAGCAGCTTGTCGGCAGGGGCCTACGCTAACTATGGCTACACCTTC. It specifies CASSLSAGAYANYGYTF. Using reference TRBV5-4 and TRBJ1-2 for the parts outside the CDR3, the full variable domain is ETGVTQSPTHLIKTRGQQVTLRCSSQSGHNTVSWYQQALGQGPQFIFQYYREEENGRGNFPPRFSGLQFPNYSSELNVNALELDDSALYLCASSLSAGAYANYGYTFGSGTRLTVV.

The V and J genes are TRBV5-6 and TRBJ1-2, with TRBD1 identical over 7 bases. The CDR3 has 15 residues. Looked up from germline, CDR1 is SGHDT and CDR2 is YYEEEE. V trimming: 1 base; J trimming: 3 bases; junction bases outside the gene matches: 6. For the CDR3, the DNA is TGTGCCAGCAGCTTGTCGATAACAGGGGACTATGGCTACACCTTC. It yields the protein CASSLSITGDYGYTF.

The chain carries TRBV7-9 and TRBJ2-3, with a weak D call TRBD2 (7 bases). Trimming took off 6 bases at V and 4 bases at J, with 11 bases between the two ends. The CDR3 consists of 13 residues. The germline gives CDR1 SEHNR, CDR2 FQNEAQ (reference sequence). For the CDR3, the DNA is TGTGCCAGCAGGAGGGGGGGTGCAGATACGCAGTATTTT. Amino acids: CASRRGGADTQYF.

The chain carries TRBV7-9 and TRBJ2-1; 12 nucleotides line up with TRBD2. The CDR3 covers 14 residues. Germline V gene sequence: CDR1 SEHNR, CDR2 FQNEAQ (reference sequence). The V segment lost 7 bases and the J segment 9 bases; nucleotides outside the gene matches: 7. The CDR3 is CASTLAGGLGEQFF. The CDR3 nucleotides are TGTGCCAGCACCCTAGCGGGAGGGCTCGGTGAGCAGTTCTTC. Together with reference TRBV7-9 and TRBJ2-1, the CDR3 gives the full variable domain: DTGVSQNPRHKITKRGQNVTFRCDPISEHNRLYWYRQTLGQGPEFLTYFQNEAQLEKSRLLSDRFSAERPKGSFSTLEIQRTEQGDSAMYLCASTLAGGLGEQFFGPGTRLTVL.

This clone was found a few times. V and J are TRBV18 and TRBJ1-2; 8 nucleotides match TRBD1. V shed 2 bases, J shed 4 bases, and the junction held 3 bases outside the gene matches. Germline lookup yields CDR1 KGHSH and CDR2 LQKENI. This CDR3 region has 14 residues. CDR3: CASSPEDRAYGYTF. CDR3 bases: TGTGCCAGCTCACCAGAGGACAGGGCCTATGGCTACACCTTC.

This sequence joins TRBV19 and TRBJ1-2; D unresolved. Trimming took off 4 bases at V and 7 bases at J, with 22 bases between the two ends. The CDR3 covers 16 residues. Germline CDR1 is LNHDA and CDR2 is SQIVND (reference sequence). In DNA form, the CDR3 reads TGTGCCAGTAGTACATCCACGGCGGGCTCCCTAGGTGGCTACACCTTC. It is translated as CASSTSTAGSLGGYTF.

The chain has TRBV7-6 and TRBJ2-7, with 12 bases that match TRBD2. The CDR3 has 16 residues. The trim removed 4 bases at V and 0 bases at J, leaving 4 bases unmatched. The germline V gene encodes CDR1 SGHVS and CDR2 FNYEAQ. This CDR3 is CASSSETSGSSYEQYF. The CDR3 coding sequence is TGTGCCAGCAGCTCCGAGACTAGCGGGAGCTCCTACGAGCAGTACTTC.

The gene calls are TRBV12-5 and TRBJ1-1; D not resolved. The CDR3 is made up of 13 amino acids. CDR1 is LGHNT and CDR2 is FRNRAP in the germline V gene. Trimming left V 3 bases short and J 5 bases short, with 10 bases between. CDR3 in DNA: TGTGCTAGTGGTTTAAAGGCGGGGACTGAAGCTTTCTTT. Translating gives CASGLKAGTEAFF.

The chain links TRBV27 to TRBJ1-5; 9 bases align to TRBD1. The trim removed 6 bases at V and 3 bases at J, leaving 15 bases unmatched. CDR3 length equals 18 residues. Germline V lookup: CDR1 MNHEY, CDR2 SMNVEV (reference sequence). DNA for the CDR3: TGTGCCAGCAGCCCGGCCGCTACAGGGGGCCCTTTCAATCAGCCCCAGCATTTT. Translating gives CASSPAATGGPFNQPQHF.

This rearrangement joins TRBV10-3 to TRBJ2-1; 7 bases fit TRBD1. In germline, CDR1 is ENHRY, CDR2 SYGVKD. This CDR3 has 12 amino acids. V gave up 7 bases and J gave up 7 bases; unmatched junction bases: 4. The CDR3 here is CAITPTGNEQFF. CDR3 nucleotides: TGTGCCATCACCCCGACAGGGAATGAGCAGTTCTTC.

This clone came up once. V is TRBV4-1 and J is TRBJ2-1, with D hard to call. CDR3 size: 13 residues. Germline V gene lookup returns CDR1 MGHRA and CDR2 YSYEKL. V was pared by 0 bases and J by 5 bases, with 5 bases between. CDR3 protein: CASSQEVDNEQFF. CDR3 coding DNA: TGCGCCAGCAGCCAAGAGGTAGACAATGAGCAGTTCTTC.

In this sample, this clone turned up a few times. The chain is built from TRBV9 and TRBJ1-2; D gene ambiguous. From germline, CDR1 is SGDLS and CDR2 YYNGEE. The CDR3 runs 11 residues. Deletions cut 4 bases from V and 7 bases from J, with 8 bases between. The CDR3 nucleotides read TGTGCCAGCAGCTCCAATTTTGGCTACACCTTC. This translates into CASSSNFGYTF.

The chain couples TRBV7-2 to TRBJ2-7; 12 bases fit TRBD2. Looked up from germline, CDR1 is SGHTA and CDR2 is FQGNSA. Unmatched junction bases numbered 14, after V lost 1 base and J lost 4 bases. This CDR3 has 19 amino acids. The CDR3 nucleotides are TGTGCCAGCAGCTTAGGATGGGGGACTAGCGGGCGGGACCCTTACGAGCAGTACTTC. Residues: CASSLGWGTSGRDPYEQYF. Using reference TRBV7-2 and TRBJ2-7 for the parts outside the CDR3, the full variable domain is GAGVSQSPSNKVTEKGKDVELRCDPISGHTALYWYRQSLGQGLEFLIYFQGNSAPDKSGLPSDRFSAERTGGSVSTLTIQRTQQEDSAVYLCASSLGWGTSGRDPYEQYFGPGTRLTVT.

The chain carries TRBV19 and TRBJ1-5; TRBD1 matches at 7 bases. Germline CDR1 is LNHDA and CDR2 is SQIVND (reference sequence). V was clipped by 11 bases and J by 9 bases; unmatched bases: 10. The CDR3 covers 12 residues. The CDR3 region is CASQGGVWPQHF. The CDR3 region has the DNA TGTGCCTCCCAAGGGGGCGTTTGGCCCCAGCATTTT.

This clone was picked up one time. J is TRBJ2-7 and V is TRBV10-3; 12 bases are shared with TRBD1. The trim removed 5 bases at V and 0 bases at J, leaving 14 bases unmatched. CDR3 length equals 19 residues. CDR1 and CDR2 from the germline V gene are ENHRY and SYGVKD. The CDR3 here is CAISKTGTGGASTSYEQYF. The CDR3 nucleotides are TGTGCCATCAGTAAAACCGGGACAGGGGGCGCTAGCACCTCCTACGAGCAGTACTTC.

This chain connects TRBV30 to TRBJ1-1, with unresolved D. The germline V gene has CDR1 GTSNPN and CDR2 SVGIG (reference sequence). The CDR3 consists of 11 residues. Deletions cut 5 bases from V and 6 bases from J, with 10 bases between. The CDR3 DNA follows: TGTGCCTGGGGTGGTCGGGCTGAAGCTTTCTTT. Encoded protein: CAWGGRAEAFF.

This rearrangement joins TRBV10-3 to TRBJ2-1; 8 bases line up with TRBD1. CDR1 and CDR2 (germline): ENHRY, SYGVKD. The CDR3 is 16 amino acids. V gave up 3 bases and J gave up 6 bases; unmatched junction bases: 10. The CDR3 loop is CAISDPGQGARNEQFF. Written as DNA, the CDR3 is TGTGCCATCAGTGACCCAGGGCAGGGGGCGCGCAATGAGCAGTTCTTC.

The chain is built from TRBV24-1 and TRBJ1-5, with D maybe TRBD1 (5 bases). Trimming cost V 5 bases and J 5 bases, with 9 bases left between them. Germline V gene lookup returns CDR1 KGHDR and CDR2 SFDVKD. The CDR3 has 13 residues. The CDR3 DNA reads TGTGCCACCAGTGCAGGGTCGCATCAGCCCCAGCATTTT. It codes for CATSAGSHQPQHF.

This clone came up a few times. V is TRBV28 and J is TRBJ2-6; TRBD1 might be the D (6 bases). The CDR3 extends over 16 amino acids. The V and J ends lost 1 base and 2 bases respectively, with 9 bases between them. CDR1 and CDR2 (germline): MDHEN, SYDVKM. The CDR3 DNA reads as TGTGCCAGCAGTTTATACAGGGTCCCTGGGGCCAACGTCCTGACTTTC. This encodes CASSLYRVPGANVLTF.

The genes are TRBV18 and TRBJ2-1, with TRBD2 matching over 8 bases. Germline CDR1 and CDR2: KGHSH and LQKENI. After removal of 2 bases from V and 6 bases from J, the junction contained 12 bases not matched to a gene. The CDR3 is made up of 17 amino acids. Here the CDR3 reads CASSPTGGPGVRNEQFF. CDR3 DNA: TGTGCCAGCTCACCAACGGGGGGGCCTGGCGTGCGCAATGAGCAGTTCTTC. Looking up the rest from reference TRBV18 and TRBJ2-1 gives the full variable domain: NAGVMQNPRHLVRRRGQEARLRCSPMKGHSHVYWYRQLPEEGLKFMVYLQKENIIDESGMPKERFSAEFPKEGPSILRIQQVVRGDSAAYFCASSPTGGPGVRNEQFFGPGTRLTVL.

This rearrangement joins TRBV7-9 to TRBJ2-7; 8 positions match TRBD2. Germline-derived CDR1 and CDR2 are SEHNR and FQNEAQ (reference sequence). The CDR3 length is 16 residues. With V trimmed by 5 bases and J by 7 bases, 16 bases remained unmatched. CDR3 amino acids: CASSDITSGGSREQYF. The CDR3 region has the DNA TGTGCCAGCAGCGATATTACTAGCGGAGGATCGCGTGAGCAGTACTTC.